Sequencing of this T cell receptor beta chain was carried out in a study of T cells in Graves' hyperthyroidism and ophthalmopathy. Study information: Peripheral blood draws took place at initial diagnosis, ahead of any treatment.

Amplification yielded TCR beta CDR3 regions, with RNA transcripts as the source. An initial round of RT-PCR targeting the TCR CDR3 relied on the HTBI primer set. MiXCR, run by TCRdb on the multiplex PCR reads, gives a single entry per CDR3 protein. Of a few hundred thousand distinct CDR3 sequences in the sample, around 16% were seen once. The sample holds a few counts of this clonotype. The CDR3 is made up of 15 amino acids. Germline lookup yields CDR1 SQVTM and CDR2 ANQGSEA. V gave up 0 bases and J gave up 1 base, with 13 bases separating them. Orbital computed tomography, thyroid ultrasound, serum thyroxine and TRAb, and clinical symptoms together informed the diagnoses. PBMCs were collected from an approximately 9 ml volume of fresh peripheral blood.

The chain recombines TRBV29-1 with TRBJ2-7; tentatively, D is TRBD2 (5 bases). This TCR derives from a woman aged 18-29 years with Graves' hyperthyroidism that later progressed to Graves' ophthalmopathy. The sequenced sample consisted of blood. In nucleotides, the CDR3 is TGCAGCGTTGAAGAAGCGGTCGGAGGTTCCTACGAGCAGTACTTC. Translation: CSVEEAVGGSYEQYF.